Below, 20 T cell receptor beta chains from the same sample are listed, as sequenced in a study of blood T cell repertoires in COVID-19. Data came from immunoSEQ multiplex PCR; TCRdb stores just in-frame clones and leaves some out. The sample records around 50,000 clones, about nine tenths being singletons. Input material: peripheral blood. Receptors originate from a man aged 55-75 years with acute or convalescent COVID-19.

CDR3 in amino acids: CASSLEAPGGQSEKLFF. The CDR3, as DNA: TGTGCCAGCAGCTTAGAGGCCCCCGGGGGACAGTCTGAAAAACTGTTTTTT. V is TRBV7-9 and J is TRBJ1-4; 7 bases line up with TRBD1. The CDR3 covers 17 residues. With 1 base clipped from V and 7 bases from J, the junction kept 12 bases outside the gene matches. Germline V gives CDR1 SEHNR, CDR2 FQNEAQ (reference sequence).

The chain's CDR3 is CASSRDSRNQPQHF. The DNA of the CDR3 is TGTGCCAGCAGTCGGGACAGCCGAAATCAGCCCCAGCATTTT. The rearrangement uses TRBV28 and TRBJ1-5; 7 bases match TRBD1. J lost 4 bases, V lost 5 bases, and 5 bases had no gene match. CDR3 length equals 14 residues. Germline CDR1 MDHEN, CDR2 SYDVKM.

In nucleotides, the CDR3 is TGTGCCAGCTCTTTGGCGGGGACAGATAACGAGCAGTACTTC. It encodes CASSLAGTDNEQYF. The V gene is TRBV27, the J gene TRBJ2-7; TRBD1 is a possible D gene (7 bases). CDR1 is MNHEY, CDR2 SMNVEV, per germline (reference sequence). The CDR3 runs 14 residues. Between the trimmed V and J ends, which lost 8 bases and 5 bases, there was a span of 19 bases.

This clone was observed a single time. The CDR3 protein is CASSLRTEYTEAFF. The CDR3 nucleotides are TGTGCCAGCAGCCTACGGACAGAGTACACTGAAGCTTTCTTT. This sequence joins TRBV7-8 and TRBJ1-1, with D possibly matching TRBD1 (6 bases). Germline V gene lookup returns CDR1 SGHVS and CDR2 FQNEAQ. The CDR3 runs 14 residues. The ends were cut back, 5 bases at V and 3 bases at J, with 13 bases in the middle.

V gene TRBV19 combines with J gene TRBJ1-2; 7 nucleotides align to TRBD1. CDR3 size: 14 residues. J was trimmed by 3 bases and V by 7 bases; bases with no gene match: 8. Germline-derived CDR1 and CDR2 are LNHDA and SQIVND (reference sequence). The CDR3 reads CASTTGTVDYGYTF. The CDR3, as DNA: TGTGCCAGTACCACCGGGACAGTCGACTATGGCTACACCTTC.

This clone has more than one count but fewer than ten. V usage is TRBV5-4 and J usage is TRBJ2-1; D is possibly TRBD1 (5 bases). Looked up from germline, CDR1 is SGHNT and CDR2 is YYREEE (reference sequence). The ends were cut back, 9 bases at V and 1 base at J, with 20 bases in the middle. The CDR3 spans 16 residues. CDR3 DNA: TGTGCCATCGAACCCATTGGGGCGGCGTCCTACAATGAGCAGTTCTTC. It specifies CAIEPIGAASYNEQFF. Full variable domain (missing parts from reference TRBV5-4 and TRBJ2-1): ETGVTQSPTHLIKTRGQQVTLRCSSQSGHNTVSWYQQALGQGPQFIFQYYREEENGRGNFPPRFSGLQFPNYSSELNVNALELDDSALYLCAIEPIGAASYNEQFFGPGTRLTVL.

This sequence joins TRBV7-2 and TRBJ2-7; TRBD1 might be the D (5 bases). This CDR3 comprises 13 residues. V lost 3 bases and J 1 base, leaving 7 bases between the germline ends. Per the germline V gene, CDR1 is SGHTA and CDR2 is FQGNSA. CDR3 region: CASSFTGSYEQYF. The CDR3 DNA sequence: TGTGCCAGCAGCTTTACAGGTTCCTACGAGCAGTACTTC.

This clone came up a few times. This chain joins TRBV24-1 and TRBJ2-1, with 9 positions matching TRBD1. The CDR3 is 15 amino acids. V was pared by 5 bases and J by 7 bases, with 8 bases of the junction left unmatched. Germline V gives CDR1 KGHDR, CDR2 SFDVKD. CDR3 sequence (DNA): TGTGCCACCAGTGCTCAACAGGGGGCGTTGAATGAGCAGTTCTTC. Translating gives CATSAQQGALNEQFF.

V usage is TRBV29-1 and J usage is TRBJ2-3, with 15 bases identical to TRBD2. The CDR3 covers 14 residues. The germline V gene encodes CDR1 SQVTM and CDR2 ANQGSEA. Losses at the gene ends were 7 bases for V and 6 bases for J; bases not matched to a gene: 5. The CDR3 coding sequence is TGCAGCGCCCGGACTAGCGGGAGGGGGGATACGCAGTATTTT. Amino acid sequence: CSARTSGRGDTQYF.

The chain employs TRBV9 and TRBJ1-1, with D unresolved. Between the trimmed V and J ends, which lost 3 bases and 6 bases, there was a span of 12 bases. This CDR3 region has 13 residues. The germline V gene encodes CDR1 SGDLS and CDR2 YYNGEE. The CDR3 DNA sequence: TGTGCCAGCAGCGCTTCAGAGGTGGCTGAAGCTTTCTTT. Translated, it gives CASSASEVAEAFF.

The V gene is TRBV6-2 or TRBV6-3, the J gene TRBJ1-5; TRBD1 matches at 8 bases. Germline V gene data show CDR1 as MNHEY and CDR2 as SVGEGT. CDR3 length: 18 amino acids. The ends lost 7 bases at V and 0 bases at J; junction bases unmatched: 14. CDR3 DNA: TGTGCCAGCACCCCGAAAAGGACAGGGTTGAATAGCAATCAGCCCCAGCATTTT. Residues: CASTPKRTGLNSNQPQHF.

The V gene is TRBV5-1, the J gene TRBJ2-1; 7 positions match TRBD2. The CDR3 loop spans 14 amino acids. V lost 2 bases to trimming and J lost 8 bases; unmatched junction nucleotides: 7. Per the germline V gene, CDR1 is SGHRS and CDR2 is YFSETQ. CDR3 loop: CASSFGGSSHEQFF. The CDR3, as DNA: TGCGCCAGCAGCTTTGGCGGGAGCTCCCATGAGCAGTTCTTC.

In regard to this clone: A read error may produce the germline difference seen at one junction end. The chain employs TRBV10-2 and TRBJ1-6; D perhaps matches TRBD1 (5 bases). Germline CDR1 and CDR2: WSHSY and SAAADI. The CDR3 contains 13 residues. CDR3 DNA sequence: TGCGCCAGCCGTGAGGGACCGGGGTCACCCCTCCACTTT. Protein sequence: CASREGPGSPLHF.

The DNA of the CDR3 is TGTGCCAGCTCACAGGTGATCATGAACACTGAAGCTTTCTTT. It encodes CASSQVIMNTEAFF. V gene TRBV6-5 combines with J gene TRBJ1-1, with D possibly TRBD1 on 5 matching bases. V gave up 8 bases and J gave up 0 bases, with 13 bases separating them. The germline gives CDR1 MNHEY, CDR2 SVGAGI. The CDR3 has 14 amino acids.

This chain links TRBV16 with TRBJ2-4, with 8 bases lining up with TRBD1. Germline V CDR1 and CDR2: KGHSY, FQNENV. V shed 4 bases, J shed 1 base, and the junction held 12 bases outside the gene matches. The CDR3 runs to 18 residues. CDR3 amino acids: CASSPPVTGGFAKNIQYF. The CDR3 coding sequence is TGTGCCAGCAGCCCACCCGTTACAGGGGGGTTTGCCAAAAACATTCAGTACTTC.

This clone appeared a single time. The chain couples TRBV7-2 to TRBJ1-5; the match to TRBD1 covers 8 bases. The CDR3 consists of 15 residues. Germline assignment: CDR1 SGHTA and CDR2 FQGNSA. V was pared by 5 bases and J by 0 bases, with 3 bases of the junction left unmatched. The CDR3 nucleotides read TGTGCCAGCAGCCTGGACAGGGCTAGCAATCAGCCCCAGCATTTT. This gives the protein CASSLDRASNQPQHF.

The chain recombines TRBV7-9 with TRBJ1-2; D is ambiguous. The germline V gene encodes CDR1 SEHNR and CDR2 FQNEAQ (reference sequence). V was trimmed by 1 base and J by 7 bases, leaving 13 bases between them. The CDR3 has 14 residues. The DNA of the CDR3 is TGTGCCAGCAGCTTAGATGCGACACCGAGTGGCTACACCTTC. Translated, it gives CASSLDATPSGYTF. Drawing the rest from reference TRBV7-9 and TRBJ1-2, the complete variable domain is DTGVSQNPRHKITKRGQNVTFRCDPISEHNRLYWYRQTLGQGPEFLTYFQNEAQLEKSRLLSDRFSAERPKGSFSTLEIQRTEQGDSAMYLCASSLDATPSGYTFGSGTRLTVV.

CDR3 protein: CATSRDLAVVYEQYF. DNA for the CDR3: TGTGCCACCAGCAGAGATCTAGCGGTAGTCTACGAGCAGTACTTC. The chain uses TRBV15 and TRBJ2-7, with 7 positions matching TRBD2. The germline V gene has CDR1 LNHNV and CDR2 YYDKDF (reference sequence). The CDR3 length is 15 residues. J gave up 3 bases and V 0 bases, and 5 bases lay outside the gene matches. Complete variable domain (other parts from reference TRBV15 and TRBJ2-7): DAMVIQNPRYQVTQFGKPVTLSCSQTLNHNVMYWYQQKSSQAPKLLFHYYDKDFNNEADTPDNFQSRRPNTSFCFLDIRSPGLGDTAMYLCATSRDLAVVYEQYFGPGTRLTVT.

The rearrangement uses TRBV7-3 and TRBJ2-1, with 9 bases lining up with TRBD2. CDR3 length: 15 amino acids. Germline V gene data show CDR1 as SGHTA and CDR2 as FQGTGA. With V trimmed by 5 bases and J by 8 bases, 10 bases remained unmatched. CDR3 DNA sequence: TGTGCCAGCAGCGTAGCGGGGGCGCAGGGCGATGAGCAGTTCTTC. Protein: CASSVAGAQGDEQFF.

The V call is TRBV29-1, the J call TRBJ2-7; 10 bases match TRBD1. CDR3 length: 14 amino acids. Germline-derived CDR1 and CDR2 are SQVTM and ANQGSEA. Trimming took 5 bases from V and 4 from J; bases not matched to a gene: 8. In DNA, the CDR3 is TGCAGCGTTACAGGACAGGGGGACTGGTACGAGCAGTACTTC. It is translated as CSVTGQGDWYEQYF.